This T cell receptor (beta chain) was documented in a study of human T cells and chemical hapten exposure. This clonotype has ten or more counts. Documented time point: patch test 1, 2 weeks after DPC sensitization. Treatment described: therapeutic diphenylcyclopropenone sensitization with weekly scalp DPC. The authors' total RNA extraction used unfractionated whole blood. Each cDNA molecule in the library carried unique molecular identifiers. Original methodology: Per-sample TCR counts ranged from about 20,000 to 750,000, median roughly 98,000. Using its own MiXCR run on the RACE reads, TCRdb lists one record per CDR3 protein. It is TCRdb's table, rather than the study itself, that gives the V and J calls and clone size. This table has tens of thousands of distinct CDR3 sequences, around 9.8% appearing once. V gave up 6 bases and J gave up 8 bases; unmatched junction bases: 17. Germline CDR1 is DFQATT and CDR2 is SNEGSKA (reference sequence). CDR3 size: 15 residues.

This specimen was whole blood, taken in connection with sensitization to the hapten diphenylcyclopropenone (DPC). This clonotype was obtained from a middle-aged woman with alopecia areata. Some clones in this sample may be carry-over from other donors' samples. The rearrangement joins TRBV20-1 to TRBJ1-2; 8 positions match TRBD1. Written as DNA, the CDR3 is TGCAGTGCCACTAGCATCGACAACAGGGGGAGCGGCTACACCTTC. Its protein is CSATSIDNRGSGYTF.